This T cell receptor (beta chain) was recorded in a study of blood T cells in healthy people across ages. Study-level background: About one barcoded beta molecule per two T cells was captured by template switching.

Then a second PCR, running about 6 to 11 cycles, was carried out with a sample-barcoded 5' primer and a J-beta primer mix. TCRdb called the 5' RACE reads again in MiXCR, with one record for every CDR3 protein. The sample gives 750,000 to 950,000 distinct CDR3 sequences, roughly 25% of which show up once; over 2.5% is in the top ten. The same specimen was also included in a second study, on T cells of mothers and their children. That source adds: The authors added sample barcodes and 2-4 random nucleotides using the M1S primer of the second PCR.

The sequencing input was blood. The TCR was taken from a boy aged 10-17 years in good health.

The CDR3 region has the DNA TGTGCCAGCAGCGTAGGCCAGGTGCCTGAAAAACTGTTTTTT. Translation gives CASSVGQVPEKLFF. This sequence joins TRBV9 and TRBJ1-4; D unresolved. Trimming pared 0 bases from V and 7 bases from J, leaving 10 bases between. The CDR3 is made up of 14 amino acids. In germline, CDR1 is SGDLS, CDR2 YYNGEE.